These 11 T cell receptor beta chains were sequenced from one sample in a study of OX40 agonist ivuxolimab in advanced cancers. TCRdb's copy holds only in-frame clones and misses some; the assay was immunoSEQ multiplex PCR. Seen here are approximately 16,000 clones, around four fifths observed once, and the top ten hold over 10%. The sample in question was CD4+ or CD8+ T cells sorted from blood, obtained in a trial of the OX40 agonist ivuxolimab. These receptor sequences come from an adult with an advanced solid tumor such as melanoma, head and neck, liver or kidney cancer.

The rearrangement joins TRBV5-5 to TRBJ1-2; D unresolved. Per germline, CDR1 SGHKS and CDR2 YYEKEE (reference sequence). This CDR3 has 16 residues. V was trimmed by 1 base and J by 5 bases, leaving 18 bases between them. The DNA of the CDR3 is TGTGCCAGCAGCTTGAGTAATCGGTTATCCGATTATGGCTACACCTTC. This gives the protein CASSLSNRLSDYGYTF.

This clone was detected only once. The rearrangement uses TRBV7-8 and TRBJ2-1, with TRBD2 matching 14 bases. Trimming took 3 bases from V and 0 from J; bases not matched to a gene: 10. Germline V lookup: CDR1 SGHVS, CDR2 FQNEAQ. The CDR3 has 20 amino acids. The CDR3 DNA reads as TGTGCCAGCAGCTTTTCCTCAGGACTAGCGGGGGGAGTCTCCTACAATGAGCAGTTCTTC. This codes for CASSFSSGLAGGVSYNEQFF.

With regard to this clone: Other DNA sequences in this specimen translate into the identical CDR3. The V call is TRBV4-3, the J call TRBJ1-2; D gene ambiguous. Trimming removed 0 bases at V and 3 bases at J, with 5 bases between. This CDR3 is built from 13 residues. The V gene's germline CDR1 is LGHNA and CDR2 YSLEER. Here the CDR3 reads CASSQESYYGYTF. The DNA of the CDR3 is TGCGCCAGCAGCCAAGAATCGTACTATGGCTACACCTTC.

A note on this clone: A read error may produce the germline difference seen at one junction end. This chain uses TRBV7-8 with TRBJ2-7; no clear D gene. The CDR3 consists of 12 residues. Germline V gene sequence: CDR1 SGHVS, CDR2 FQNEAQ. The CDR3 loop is CASTLDFYEQYF. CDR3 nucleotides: TGTGCCAGCACCTTAGACTTCTACGAGCAGTACTTC. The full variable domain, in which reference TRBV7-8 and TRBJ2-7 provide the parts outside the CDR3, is GAGVSQSPRYKVAKRGQDVALRCDPISGHVSLFWYQQALGQGPEFLTYFQNEAQLDKSGLPSDRFFAERPEGSVSTLKIQRTQQEDSAVYLCASTLDFYEQYFGPGTRLTVT.

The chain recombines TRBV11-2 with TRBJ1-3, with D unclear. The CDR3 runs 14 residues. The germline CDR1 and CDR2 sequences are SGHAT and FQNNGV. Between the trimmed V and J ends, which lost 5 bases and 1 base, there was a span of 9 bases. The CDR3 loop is CASSQGDSGNTIYF. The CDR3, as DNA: TGTGCCAGCAGCCAAGGAGATTCTGGAAACACCATATATTTT.

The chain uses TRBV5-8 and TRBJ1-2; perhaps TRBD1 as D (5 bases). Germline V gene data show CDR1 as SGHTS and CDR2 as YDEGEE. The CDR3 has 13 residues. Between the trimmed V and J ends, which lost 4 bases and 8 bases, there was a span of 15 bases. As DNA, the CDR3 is TGTGCCAGCAGCCGGACACTGTCGGGCGGCTACACCTTC. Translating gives CASSRTLSGGYTF. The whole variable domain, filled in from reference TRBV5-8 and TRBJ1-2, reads EAGVTQSPTHLIKTRGQQATLRCSPISGHTSVYWYQQALGLGLQFLLWYDEGEERNRGNFPPRFSGRQFPNYSSELNVNALELEDSALYLCASSRTLSGGYTFGSGTRLTVV.

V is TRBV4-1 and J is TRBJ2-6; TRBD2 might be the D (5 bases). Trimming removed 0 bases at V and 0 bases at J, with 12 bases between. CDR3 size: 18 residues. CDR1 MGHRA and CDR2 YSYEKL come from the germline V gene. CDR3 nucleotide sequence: TGCGCCAGCAGCCAAGAGGGCCGACGGGACTCTGGGGCCAACGTCCTGACTTTC. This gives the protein CASSQEGRRDSGANVLTF.

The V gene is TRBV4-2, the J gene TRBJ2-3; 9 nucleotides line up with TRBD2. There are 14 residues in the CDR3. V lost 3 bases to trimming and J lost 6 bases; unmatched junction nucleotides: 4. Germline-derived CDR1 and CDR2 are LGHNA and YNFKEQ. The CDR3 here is CASSQRGGQDTQYF. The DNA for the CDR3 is TGTGCCAGCAGCCAGCGGGGGGGGCAGGATACGCAGTATTTT.

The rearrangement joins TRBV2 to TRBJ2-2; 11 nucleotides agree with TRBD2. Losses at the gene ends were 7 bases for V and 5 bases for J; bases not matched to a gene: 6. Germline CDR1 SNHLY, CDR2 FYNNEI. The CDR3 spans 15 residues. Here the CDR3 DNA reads TGTGCCAGCACCCCTAGCGGGGGGTGGACCGGGGAGCTGTTTTTT. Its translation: CASTPSGGWTGELFF.

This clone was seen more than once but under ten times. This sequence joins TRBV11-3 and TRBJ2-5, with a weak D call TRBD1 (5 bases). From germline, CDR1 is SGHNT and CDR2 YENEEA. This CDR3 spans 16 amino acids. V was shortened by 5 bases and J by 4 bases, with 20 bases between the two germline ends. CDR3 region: CASSLDGAGILETQYF. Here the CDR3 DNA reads TGTGCCAGCAGCCTCGATGGGGCAGGGATCTTAGAGACCCAGTACTTC.

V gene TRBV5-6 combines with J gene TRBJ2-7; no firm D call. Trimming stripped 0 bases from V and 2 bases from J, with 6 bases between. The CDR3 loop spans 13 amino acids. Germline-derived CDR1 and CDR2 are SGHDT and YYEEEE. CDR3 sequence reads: CASSLGPAYEQYF. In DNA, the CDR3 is TGTGCCAGCAGCTTGGGCCCGGCCTACGAGCAGTACTTC.